The 21 T cell receptor beta chains below all came from one sample that was sequenced in a study of CD8+ T cells in alopecia areata. Extraction of RNA preceded its reverse transcription into cDNA, which served as the sequencing template. Only in-frame clones appear in the TCRdb table, and some are missing; sequencing was by immunoSEQ multiplex PCR. The sample carries roughly 110,000 clones, roughly three fifths recorded once. Treatment described: oral pan-JAK inhibitor, 5-10 mg twice daily. Sequenced material: CD8+ T cells sorted from blood, taken at week 24, from a patient treated with tofacitinib. All receptors derive from a human donor with alopecia areata.

As for this clone: Distinct nucleotide sequences in the sample also encode this CDR3. This chain connects TRBV19 to TRBJ1-1, with D hard to call. V was pared by 0 bases and J by 4 bases, with 3 bases between. The CDR3 consists of 12 residues. Germline-derived CDR1 and CDR2 are LNHDA and SQIVND (reference sequence). The CDR3 sequence is CASSIDGTEAFF. DNA of the CDR3: TGTGCCAGTAGTATAGATGGCACTGAAGCTTTCTTT.

The chain carries TRBV2 and TRBJ2-1; TRBD2 might be the D (5 bases). The CDR3 extends over 12 amino acids. V was clipped by 3 bases and J by 6 bases, with 6 bases between them. CDR1 and CDR2 (germline): SNHLY, FYNNEI. This CDR3 is CASSESGNEQFF. CDR3 coding DNA: TGTGCCAGCAGTGAGAGCGGCAATGAGCAGTTCTTC. The whole variable domain, remainder taken from reference TRBV2 and TRBJ2-1, is EPEVTQTPSHQVTQMGQEVILRCVPISNHLYFYWYRQILGQKVEFLVSFYNNEISEKSEIFDDQFSVERPDGSNFTLKIRSTKLEDSAMYFCASSESGNEQFFGPGTRLTVL.

The chain couples TRBV5-6 to TRBJ1-2, with D possibly matching TRBD1 (5 bases). V was shortened by 5 bases and J by 3 bases, with 11 bases between the two germline ends. The CDR3 is 13 amino acids. Germline CDR1 and CDR2: SGHDT and YYEEEE. The CDR3 reads CASSQTEDYGYTF. The CDR3 DNA is TGTGCCAGCAGTCAGACAGAGGACTATGGCTACACCTTC.

The chain combines TRBV5-1 with TRBJ2-3; no reliable D call. Trimming took off 0 bases at V and 4 bases at J, with 15 bases between the two ends. Germline values: CDR1 SGHRS, CDR2 YFSETQ. The CDR3 length is 16 residues. The DNA for the CDR3 is TGCGCCAGCAGCTTGGCCCCAAAAGGATGGTCAGATACGCAGTATTTT. The encoded protein is CASSLAPKGWSDTQYF.

The rearrangement links TRBV27 to TRBJ2-7; no definite D call. The CDR3 is 13 amino acids. V was shortened by 3 bases and J by 5 bases, with 11 bases between the two germline ends. Germline-derived CDR1 and CDR2 are MNHEY and SMNVEV (reference sequence). CDR3 in amino acids: CASSLGWTHEQYF. The DNA of the CDR3 is TGTGCCAGCAGTTTGGGATGGACCCACGAGCAGTACTTC.

The V gene is TRBV27, the J gene TRBJ1-6; 7 nucleotides line up with TRBD1. V dropped 6 bases and J dropped 7; count of bases not matched to a gene: 9. The germline CDR1 and CDR2 sequences are MNHEY and SMNVEV (reference sequence). The CDR3 is made up of 15 amino acids. The CDR3, as DNA: TGTGCCAGCAGACTGGGACAGAGACTGAATTCACCCCTCCACTTT. Translation: CASRLGQRLNSPLHF.

This clone was seen a handful of times. The chain carries TRBV7-9 and TRBJ1-1; 7 bases are a match to TRBD1. Germline V gene sequence: CDR1 SEHNR, CDR2 FQNEAQ (reference sequence). This CDR3 is 15 amino acids long. V was clipped by 2 bases and J by 5 bases; unmatched bases: 8. CDR3 loop: CASSLLVQGQTEAFF. The CDR3 DNA sequence: TGTGCCAGCAGCTTACTGGTACAGGGGCAGACTGAAGCTTTCTTT.

The chain is built from TRBV19 and TRBJ1-1; tentative D call: TRBD1 (6 bases). Germline assignment: CDR1 LNHDA and CDR2 SQIVND (reference sequence). This CDR3 spans 12 amino acids. V was pared by 7 bases and J by 4 bases, with 10 bases between. DNA for the CDR3: TGTGCCAGTACCGCAGGGGTCACTGAAGCTTTCTTT. It translates to CASTAGVTEAFF.

There are a few counts of this clone. The rearrangement links TRBV6-6 to TRBJ1-5; a possible D gene is TRBD1 (5 bases). CDR3 size: 16 residues. Trimming pared 2 bases from V and 0 bases from J, leaving 11 bases between. The V gene's germline CDR1 is MNHNY and CDR2 SVGAGI (reference sequence). The CDR3 sequence: CASSYLGDLSNQPQHF. As DNA, the CDR3 is TGTGCCAGCAGTTACCTTGGGGACCTTAGCAATCAGCCCCAGCATTTT.

As regards this clone: Other DNA sequences of this sample code for an identical CDR3. This chain joins TRBV5-6 and TRBJ2-7, with D unresolved. V was trimmed by 0 bases and J by 4 bases, leaving 8 bases between them. Germline CDR1 SGHDT, CDR2 YYEEEE. This CDR3 is 13 amino acids long. The CDR3 DNA is TGTGCCAGCAGCTTGGGAGGCCCTTACGAGCAGTACTTC. Protein product: CASSLGGPYEQYF.

This clone has just one count. The CDR3 here is CAWSVASGGNEQYF. DNA for the CDR3: TGTGCCTGGAGTGTGGCTAGCGGGGGTAACGAGCAGTACTTC. This rearrangement joins TRBV30 to TRBJ2-7; 10 bases are a match to TRBD2. The germline V gene has CDR1 GTSNPN and CDR2 SVGIG (reference sequence). This CDR3 is built from 14 residues. Trimming cost V 0 bases and J 5 bases; bases outside gene matches: 4. Based on the CDR3 plus reference TRBV30 and TRBJ2-7, the full variable domain is SQTIHQWPATLVQPVGSPLSLECTVEGTSNPNLYWYRQAAGRGLQLLFYSVGIGQISSEVPQNLSASRPQDRQFILSSKKLLLSDSGFYLCAWSVASGGNEQYFGPGTRLTVT.

The V gene is TRBV30, the J gene TRBJ1-1; TRBD1 is a possible D gene (6 bases). Germline-derived CDR1 and CDR2 are GTSNPN and SVGIG (reference sequence). Trimming removed 4 bases from V and 8 bases from J, with 14 bases in between. The CDR3 extends over 12 amino acids. The CDR3 region is CAWTIGQPEAFF. CDR3 nucleotides: TGTGCCTGGACAATCGGACAGCCGGAAGCTTTCTTT.

This chain connects TRBV2 to TRBJ2-5; 11 bases match TRBD1. Unmatched junction bases numbered 14, after V lost 5 bases and J lost 0 bases. Germline V gene sequence: CDR1 SNHLY, CDR2 FYNNEI. CDR3 length: 19 residues. CDR3 bases: TGTGCCAGCAGTTTTTCCGGGACAGGGGGAGTAGGGTACCAAGAGACCCAGTACTTC. This sequence encodes CASSFSGTGGVGYQETQYF.

V gene TRBV30 combines with J gene TRBJ1-4; D is unclear. V was shortened by 4 bases and J by 8 bases, with 17 bases between the two germline ends. Germline CDR1 is GTSNPN and CDR2 is SVGIG (reference sequence). The CDR3 length is 14 residues. CDR3 amino acids: CAWTPVGLEEKLFF. The CDR3 DNA reads TGTGCCTGGACCCCTGTCGGACTAGAGGAAAAACTGTTTTTT. The entire variable domain, with the rest obtained from reference TRBV30 and TRBJ1-4, is as follows: SQTIHQWPATLVQPVGSPLSLECTVEGTSNPNLYWYRQAAGRGLQLLFYSVGIGQISSEVPQNLSASRPQDRQFILSSKKLLLSDSGFYLCAWTPVGLEEKLFFGSGTQLSVL.

The chain has TRBV28 and TRBJ2-5; 7 bases are a match to TRBD1. Germline CDR1 is MDHEN and CDR2 is SYDVKM. J lost 5 bases, V lost 2 bases, and 8 bases had no gene match. This CDR3 has 15 amino acids. The DNA of the CDR3 is TGTGCCAGCAGTTTACTCCGACAGGGACCGGAGACCCAGTACTTC. This sequence encodes CASSLLRQGPETQYF.

The V and J genes are TRBV6-1 and TRBJ1-5, with a weak D call TRBD1 (5 bases). The V and J ends lost 7 bases and 15 bases respectively, with 16 bases between them. CDR1 and CDR2 (germline): MNHNS, SASEGT. This CDR3 is built from 11 residues. The CDR3 sequence is CASTADKGVHF. The CDR3, as DNA: TGTGCCAGCACTGCGGACAAAGGTGTGCATTTT.

In its sample, this clone was seen a few times. The chain combines TRBV4-1 with TRBJ1-2; D may be TRBD1 (5 bases). CDR3 length: 16 amino acids. The ends were cut back, 1 base at V and 1 base at J, with 13 bases in the middle. Germline V gene lookup returns CDR1 MGHRA and CDR2 YSYEKL. DNA for the CDR3: TGCGCCAGCAGCCAAGTGAAGGGGCGACATAACTATGGCTACACCTTC. It codes for CASSQVKGRHNYGYTF.

The genes are TRBV2 and TRBJ1-5, with TRBD1 as a possible D gene (6 bases). Germline values: CDR1 SNHLY, CDR2 FYNNEI. The ends were cut back, 0 bases at V and 3 bases at J, with 12 bases in the middle. The CDR3 covers 16 residues. The DNA of the CDR3 is TGTGCCAGCAGTGAAGCGGTAGACAGGCACAATCAGCCCCAGCATTTT. It yields the protein CASSEAVDRHNQPQHF.

The gene calls are TRBV4-2 and TRBJ1-3, with 9 nucleotides matching TRBD1. The CDR3 is 15 residues long. The J segment lost 1 base and the V segment lost 5 bases, leaving 3 bases of the junction unmatched. Germline V gives CDR1 LGHNA, CDR2 YNFKEQ. The CDR3, as DNA: TGTGCCAGCAGCTGGGACAGGGAATCTGGAAACACCATATATTTT. It yields the protein CASSWDRESGNTIYF.

The chain carries TRBV19 and TRBJ2-1, with TRBD2 matching over 8 bases. CDR1 and CDR2 (germline): LNHDA, SQIVND (reference sequence). This CDR3 has 13 residues. V was pared by 6 bases and J by 10 bases, with 8 bases of the junction left unmatched. Here the CDR3 DNA reads TGTGCCAGTAGCGGGGGGGCCCTCTGGGAGCAGTTCTTC. It is translated as CASSGGALWEQFF.

This clone was recorded only once. This CDR3 is CASSQEMEDVRYTF. The CDR3 DNA reads as TGTGCCAGCAGCCAAGAAATGGAGGACGTACGCTACACCTTC. The chain recombines TRBV4-2 with TRBJ1-2; D remains unclear. CDR3 length equals 14 residues. The ends were cut back, 0 bases at V and 9 bases at J, with 14 bases in the middle. CDR1 and CDR2 from the germline V gene are LGHNA and YNFKEQ.